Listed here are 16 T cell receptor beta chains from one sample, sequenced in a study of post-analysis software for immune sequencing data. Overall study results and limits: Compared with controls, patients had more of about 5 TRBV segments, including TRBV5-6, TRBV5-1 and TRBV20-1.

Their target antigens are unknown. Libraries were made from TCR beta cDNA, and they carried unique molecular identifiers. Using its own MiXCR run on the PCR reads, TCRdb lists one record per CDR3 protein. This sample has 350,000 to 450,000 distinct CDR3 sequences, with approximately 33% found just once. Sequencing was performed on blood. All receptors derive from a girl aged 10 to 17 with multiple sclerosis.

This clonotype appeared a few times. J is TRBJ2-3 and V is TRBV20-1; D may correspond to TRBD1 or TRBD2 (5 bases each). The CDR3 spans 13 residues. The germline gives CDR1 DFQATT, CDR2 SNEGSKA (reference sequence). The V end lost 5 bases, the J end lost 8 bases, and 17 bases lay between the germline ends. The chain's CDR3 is CSARRGDGVTQYF. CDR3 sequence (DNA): TGCAGTGCTCGACGGGGCGATGGAGTTACGCAGTATTTT.

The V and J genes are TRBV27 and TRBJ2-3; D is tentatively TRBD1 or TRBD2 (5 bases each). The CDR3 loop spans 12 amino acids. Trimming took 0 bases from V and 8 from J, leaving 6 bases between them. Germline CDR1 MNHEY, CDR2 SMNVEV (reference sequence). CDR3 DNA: TGTGCCAGCAGTTTATCGAGGGGTACGCAGTATTTT. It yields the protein CASSLSRGTQYF.

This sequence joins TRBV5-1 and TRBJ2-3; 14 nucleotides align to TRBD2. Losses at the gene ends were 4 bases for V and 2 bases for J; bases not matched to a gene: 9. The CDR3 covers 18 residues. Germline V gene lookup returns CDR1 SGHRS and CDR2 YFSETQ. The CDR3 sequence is CASSIGLAGGLYTDTQYF. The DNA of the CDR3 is TGCGCCAGCAGCATCGGACTAGCGGGAGGACTCTACACAGATACGCAGTATTTT.

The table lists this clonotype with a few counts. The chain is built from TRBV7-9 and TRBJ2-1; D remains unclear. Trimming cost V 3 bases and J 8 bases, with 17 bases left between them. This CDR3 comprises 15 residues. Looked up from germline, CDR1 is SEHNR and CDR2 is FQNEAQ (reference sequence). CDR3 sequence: CASSFSAGSIDEQFF. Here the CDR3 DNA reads TGTGCCAGCAGCTTCTCCGCAGGCTCTATCGATGAGCAGTTCTTC. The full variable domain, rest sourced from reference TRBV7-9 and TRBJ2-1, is DTGVSQNPRHKITKRGQNVTFRCDPISEHNRLYWYRQTLGQGPEFLTYFQNEAQLEKSRLLSDRFSAERPKGSFSTLEIQRTEQGDSAMYLCASSFSAGSIDEQFFGPGTRLTVL.

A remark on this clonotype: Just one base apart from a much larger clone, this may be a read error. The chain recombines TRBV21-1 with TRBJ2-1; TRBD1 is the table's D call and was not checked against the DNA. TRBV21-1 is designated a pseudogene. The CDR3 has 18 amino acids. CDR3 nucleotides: TGTGCCAGCAGCAAAGGGAATCCAGGGCAGACAATCTACAATGAGCAGTTCTTC. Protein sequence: CASSKGNPGQTIYNEQFF.

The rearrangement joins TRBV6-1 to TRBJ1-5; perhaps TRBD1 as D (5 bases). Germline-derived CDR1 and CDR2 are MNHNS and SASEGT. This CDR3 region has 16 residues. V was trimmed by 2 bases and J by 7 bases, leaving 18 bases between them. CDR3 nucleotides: TGTGCCAGCAGTGAACTTGTTGTACAGGTTGGACAGCCCCAGCATTTT. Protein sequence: CASSELVVQVGQPQHF.

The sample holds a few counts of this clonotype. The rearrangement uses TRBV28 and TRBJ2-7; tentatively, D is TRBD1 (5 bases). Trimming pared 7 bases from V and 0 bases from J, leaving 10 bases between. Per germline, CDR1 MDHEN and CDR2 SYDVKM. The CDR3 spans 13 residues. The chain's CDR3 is CASKDTNSYEQYF. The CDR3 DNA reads TGTGCCAGCAAGGACACGAACTCCTACGAGCAGTACTTC.

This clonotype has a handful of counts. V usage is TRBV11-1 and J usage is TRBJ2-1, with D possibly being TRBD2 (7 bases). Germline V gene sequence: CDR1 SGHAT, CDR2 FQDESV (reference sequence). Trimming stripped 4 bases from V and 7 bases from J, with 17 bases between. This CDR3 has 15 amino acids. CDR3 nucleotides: TGTGCCAGCAGCTCGGGTGGGGGGGCGGTTAATGAGCAGTTCTTC. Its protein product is CASSSGGGAVNEQFF.

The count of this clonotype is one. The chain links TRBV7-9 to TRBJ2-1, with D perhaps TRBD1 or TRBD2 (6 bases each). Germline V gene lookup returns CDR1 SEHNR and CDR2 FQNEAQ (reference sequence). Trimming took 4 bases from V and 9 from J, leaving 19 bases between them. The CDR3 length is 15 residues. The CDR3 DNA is TGTGCCAGCAGCTCTAATTTAGTAGGGGGGATTGAGCAGTTCTTC. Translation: CASSSNLVGGIEQFF. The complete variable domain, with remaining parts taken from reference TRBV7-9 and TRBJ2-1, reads DTGVSQNPRHKITKRGQNVTFRCDPISEHNRLYWYRQTLGQGPEFLTYFQNEAQLEKSRLLSDRFSAERPKGSFSTLEIQRTEQGDSAMYLCASSSNLVGGIEQFFGPGTRLTVL.

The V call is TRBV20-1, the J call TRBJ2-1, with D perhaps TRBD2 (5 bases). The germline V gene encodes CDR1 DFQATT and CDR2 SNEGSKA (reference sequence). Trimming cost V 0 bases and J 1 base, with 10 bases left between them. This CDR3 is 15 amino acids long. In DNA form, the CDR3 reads TGCAGTGCTAGAGATTTGAGGGTATCCTACAATGAGCAGTTCTTC. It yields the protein CSARDLRVSYNEQFF.

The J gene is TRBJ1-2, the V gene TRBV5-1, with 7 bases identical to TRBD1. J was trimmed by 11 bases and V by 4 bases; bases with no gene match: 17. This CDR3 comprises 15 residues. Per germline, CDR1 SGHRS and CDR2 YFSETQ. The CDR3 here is CASSLSTGVSMRYTF. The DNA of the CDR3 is TGCGCCAGCAGCCTCTCCACAGGGGTCTCGATGCGGTACACCTTC.

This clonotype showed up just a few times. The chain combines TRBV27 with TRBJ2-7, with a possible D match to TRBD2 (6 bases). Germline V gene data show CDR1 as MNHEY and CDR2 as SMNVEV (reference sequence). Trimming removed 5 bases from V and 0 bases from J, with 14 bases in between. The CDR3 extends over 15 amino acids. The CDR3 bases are TGTGCCAGCAGTCGACTAGAGGGGCCCTCCTACGAGCAGTACTTC. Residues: CASSRLEGPSYEQYF.

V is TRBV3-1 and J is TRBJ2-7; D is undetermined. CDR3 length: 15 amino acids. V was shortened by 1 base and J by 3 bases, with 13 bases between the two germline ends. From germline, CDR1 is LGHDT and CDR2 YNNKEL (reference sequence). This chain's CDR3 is CASSQGPEILYEQYF. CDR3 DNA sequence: TGTGCCAGCAGCCAAGGCCCTGAGATACTCTACGAGCAGTACTTC.

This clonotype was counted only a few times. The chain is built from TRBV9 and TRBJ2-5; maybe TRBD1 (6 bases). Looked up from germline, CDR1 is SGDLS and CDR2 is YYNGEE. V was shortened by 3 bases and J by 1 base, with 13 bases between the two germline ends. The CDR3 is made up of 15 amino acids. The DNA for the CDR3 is TGTGCCAGCAGCGGGTCCCGGGACATCCAAGAGACCCAGTACTTC. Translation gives CASSGSRDIQETQYF.

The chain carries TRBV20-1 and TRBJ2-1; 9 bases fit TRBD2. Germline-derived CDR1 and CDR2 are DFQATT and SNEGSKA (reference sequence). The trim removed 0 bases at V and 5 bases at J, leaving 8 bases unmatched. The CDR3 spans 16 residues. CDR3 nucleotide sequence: TGCAGTGCTAGAGATTTGCGACTAGCGGCTAACAATGAGCAGTTCTTC. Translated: CSARDLRLAANNEQFF.

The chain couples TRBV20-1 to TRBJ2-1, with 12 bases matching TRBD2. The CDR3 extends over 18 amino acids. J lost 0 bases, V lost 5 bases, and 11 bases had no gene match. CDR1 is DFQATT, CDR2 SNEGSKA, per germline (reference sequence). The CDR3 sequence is CSAPGRTSGARSYNEQFF. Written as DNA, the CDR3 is TGCAGTGCTCCTGGGAGGACTAGCGGGGCCCGCTCCTACAATGAGCAGTTCTTC.